This TCR beta chain was found in a study of cytomegalovirus exposure and HLA in healthy donors. As for the study in general: Genetic ancestry analysis placed 81% of the approximately 400 donors that were genotyped in the Caucasian-associated cluster. Overall study findings and caveats: It was assumed in the presence/absence analyses that sequencing depth was roughly uniform across donors. Earlier analysis found most TCR beta V segments productive about 87% or about 30% of the time.

V shed 4 bases and J shed 5 bases, with 11 bases lying between them. This CDR3 spans 13 amino acids. Germline assignment: CDR1 SNHLY and CDR2 FYNNEI. In nominal health when sampled, donors likely had unrecorded immune exposures nonetheless. Use of 60 Vbeta and 13 Jbeta primers characterized the PCR. Clones were read by immunoSEQ multiplex PCR, and TCRdb kept only the in-frame ones, dropping some. The table lists roughly 160,000 clones, around 75% of them singletons. This clone was seen a single time. Its specificity is unknown. J is TRBJ2-5 and V is TRBV2; D is perhaps TRBD2 (6 bases). The sequence derives from a male donor in good health and CMV-seronegative. The sequenced material came from PBMCs. The CDR3 reads CASSVGGRETQYF. DNA for the CDR3: TGTGCCAGCAGTGTGGGAGGTCGGGAGACCCAGTACTTC.